The present T cell receptor beta chain was sequenced within a study of PD-1 blockade in classical Hodgkin lymphoma. Study-wide background: Patients got intravenous nivolumab 3 mg/kg every 2 weeks. General study findings and limits: While CD8+ TCR diversity did not rise significantly by C4D1, CD4+ TCR diversity did. After ASCT, patients who started nivolumab under 1 year later were excluded.

Using immunoSEQ multiplex PCR, the repertoire was profiled, and TCRdb retains in-frame clones only, with some absent. The data contain 75,000 to 100,000 clones, around 80% of them singletons. There are 16 residues in the CDR3. Germline V gives CDR1 SGHNT, CDR2 YYREEE (reference sequence). V lost 4 bases, J lost 2 bases, and 5 bases stayed unmatched. All trial patients relapsed after autologous stem cell transplantation. Remarks on this clone: As yet, its antigen is unknown.

The sequencing here drew on peripheral blood mononuclear cells (PBMCs), taken at baseline. The rearrangement uses TRBV5-4 and TRBJ2-2; 10 nucleotides agree with TRBD1. The source of this sequence is a human donor with classical Hodgkin lymphoma. The DNA of the CDR3 is TGTGCCAGCAGCCGTGGACAGGGGGTAAACACCGGGGAGCTGTTTTTT. It is translated as CASSRGQGVNTGELFF.